These 24 T cell receptor beta chains originate from one sample sequenced in a study of T-cell reconstitution after alpha-beta-depleted transplantation in children. For TCRbeta, the library was prepared with unique molecular identifiers. A single record per CDR3 protein comes from TCRdb applying MiXCR to the PCR reads. The sample holds fewer than 700,000 distinct CDR3 sequences, roughly 23% seen once. The sample was PBMCs, mostly from graft donor cells, taken 360 days after TCRalphabeta/CD19-depleted stem cell transplant. These receptors were collected from a boy younger than two who had a stem cell transplant for acute myeloid leukemia, so the T cells may come from the graft donor.

The V gene is TRBV15, the J gene TRBJ2-2; 9 bases fit TRBD2. The ends lost 3 bases at V and 8 bases at J; junction bases unmatched: 19. Germline values: CDR1 LNHNV, CDR2 YYDKDF (reference sequence). CDR3 length: 19 amino acids. CDR3 amino acids: CATSRPRGLAGRTPGELFF. CDR3 coding DNA: TGTGCCACCAGCAGGCCCAGGGGTCTAGCGGGGAGAACACCGGGGGAGCTGTTTTTT.

J is TRBJ1-6 and V is TRBV28; D gene uncertain. This CDR3 comprises 11 residues. V was clipped by 4 bases and J by 13 bases, with 8 bases between them. Germline lookup yields CDR1 MDHEN and CDR2 SYDVKM. The CDR3 region is CASSSRWPLHF. CDR3 nucleotide sequence: TGTGCCAGCAGTTCAAGGTGGCCCCTCCACTTT.

This clonotype was seen at least ten times. The chain is built from TRBV29-1 and TRBJ2-5; TRBD1 might be the D (6 bases). The CDR3 runs 13 residues. Between the trimmed V and J ends, which lost 0 bases and 5 bases, there was a span of 10 bases. CDR1 is SQVTM and CDR2 is ANQGSEA in the germline V gene. The CDR3 is CSVEDGTTETQYF. CDR3 bases: TGCAGCGTTGAAGACGGGACAACGGAGACCCAGTACTTC.

Many counts were recorded for this clonotype. This sequence joins TRBV15 and TRBJ2-5; D not resolved. From germline, CDR1 is LNHNV and CDR2 YYDKDF (reference sequence). The CDR3 sequence is 13 residues long. Trimming stripped 3 bases from V and 2 bases from J, with 7 bases between. The DNA for the CDR3 is TGTGCCACCAGCAGGCCCCCACAAGAGACCCAGTACTTC. Protein: CATSRPPQETQYF.

This clonotype was counted between two and nine times. V and J are TRBV6-1 and TRBJ2-7; D unresolved. The V gene's germline CDR1 is MNHNS and CDR2 SASEGT. CDR3 length equals 14 residues. V shed 6 bases and J shed 0 bases, with 12 bases lying between them. The CDR3 loop reads CASSPSGSSYEQYV. The CDR3 DNA sequence: TGTGCCAGCAGCCCCAGTGGAAGCTCCTACGAGCAGTACGTC.

The rearrangement uses TRBV13 and TRBJ1-2; weak D call: TRBD1 (5 bases). The CDR3 loop spans 17 amino acids. Germline CDR1 is PRHDT and CDR2 is FYEKMQ (reference sequence). Trimming pared 0 bases from V and 2 bases from J, leaving 16 bases between. For the CDR3, the DNA is TGTGCCAGCAGCTTAGGTCCCCTGCGGGGGTTCAACTATGGCTACACCTTC. Protein sequence: CASSLGPLRGFNYGYTF.

CDR3 loop: CASSLVDTGEQYF. In DNA form, the CDR3 reads TGTGCCAGCAGCTTAGTGGACACGGGGGAGCAGTACTTC. The V gene is TRBV7-7, the J gene TRBJ2-7; D possibly uses TRBD1 or TRBD2 (5 bases each). Germline assignment: CDR1 SSHAT and CDR2 FNYEAQ (reference sequence). Trimming took 1 base from V and 7 from J, leaving 11 bases between them. The CDR3 sequence is 13 residues long.

The chain links TRBV4-2 to TRBJ2-7; D gene ambiguous. The CDR3 loop spans 14 amino acids. V was cut by 2 bases and J by 6 bases, with 14 bases left in between. The V gene's germline CDR1 is LGHNA and CDR2 YNFKEQ. The CDR3 is CASSQQHKVREQYF. DNA of the CDR3: TGTGCCAGCAGCCAACAGCACAAGGTCCGCGAGCAGTACTTC.

This clonotype has more than one count but fewer than ten. CDR3 protein: CSARDEGSGGPPSTDTQYF. For the CDR3, the DNA is TGCAGTGCTAGAGATGAGGGTAGCGGGGGGCCACCTAGCACAGATACGCAGTATTTT. V is TRBV20-1 and J is TRBJ2-3, with 10 bases matching TRBD2. CDR3 length: 19 residues. Looked up from germline, CDR1 is DFQATT and CDR2 is SNEGSKA (reference sequence). The V gene end was trimmed by 0 bases and the J gene end by 0 bases; junction bases not matched to a gene: 12.

The chain carries TRBV29-1 and TRBJ2-7; possibly TRBD1 for D (8 bases). V was shortened by 6 bases and J by 4 bases, with 16 bases between the two germline ends. The CDR3 contains 13 residues. Germline V gene sequence: CDR1 SQVTM, CDR2 ANQGSEA. This CDR3 reads CSVPQGEGYEQYF. DNA for the CDR3: TGCAGCGTCCCACAGGGGGAGGGGTACGAGCAGTACTTC.

This clonotype was observed many times. The rearrangement links TRBV29-1 to TRBJ2-7; D might be TRBD1 (5 bases). The V and J ends lost 1 base and 4 bases respectively, with 14 bases between them. CDR1 is SQVTM and CDR2 is ANQGSEA in the germline V gene. There are 14 residues in the CDR3. CDR3 sequence (DNA): TGCAGCGTTGAAGGGCAGGGAATGGTGTACGAGCAGTACGTC. It specifies CSVEGQGMVYEQYV.

The CDR3 DNA follows: TGCAGTGCTAGAGATCCGACTAGATCTAGCACAGATACGCAGTATTTT. As protein: CSARDPTRSSTDTQYF. The chain joins TRBV20-1 to TRBJ2-3; weak D call: TRBD2 (6 bases). Trimming shortened V by 0 bases and J by 0 bases, and 13 bases separated the two germline ends. The CDR3 runs 16 residues. Germline V lookup: CDR1 DFQATT, CDR2 SNEGSKA (reference sequence).

The chain is built from TRBV9 and TRBJ2-3; TRBD2 agrees at 9 bases. Germline V CDR1 and CDR2: SGDLS, YYNGEE. The CDR3 totals 17 residues. J gave up 2 bases and V 4 bases, and 11 bases lay outside the gene matches. The CDR3 DNA reads TGTGCCAGCAGCTTTGCGGCTAGCGGGGTTCCCACAGATACGCAGTATTTT. Its translation: CASSFAASGVPTDTQYF.

As for this clonotype: A much larger clone sits a single nucleotide away, making a read error possible. The chain couples TRBV12-3 or TRBV12-4 to TRBJ1-2; possible D gene TRBD1, 6 bases. The CDR3 is made up of 14 amino acids. The CDR3, as DNA: TGTGCCAGCAGTTCCCGCAGGGGCGGATATGGCTACGCCTTC. Its translation: CASSSRRGGYGYAF.

The gene calls are TRBV4-2 and TRBJ2-4; 9 nucleotides agree with TRBD2. The CDR3 runs 16 residues. Germline V lookup: CDR1 LGHNA, CDR2 YNFKEQ. With 0 bases clipped from V and 5 bases from J, the junction kept 5 bases outside the gene matches. The CDR3 loop is CASSQDWRGGENIQYF. Here the CDR3 DNA reads TGTGCCAGCAGCCAAGATTGGCGGGGGGGCGAAAACATTCAGTACTTC.

This sequence joins TRBV7-6 and TRBJ1-5; possible D gene TRBD1, 5 bases. Trimming pared 1 base from V and 6 bases from J, leaving 10 bases between. Germline CDR1 and CDR2: SGHVS and FNYEAQ. CDR3 length equals 14 residues. CDR3 DNA sequence: TGTGCCAGCAGCTTAGTGGGGGGGGGTCAGCCCCAGCATTTT. Translating gives CASSLVGGGQPQHF.

This clonotype was observed a few times. The chain links TRBV9 to TRBJ2-2; D uncertain. Per germline, CDR1 SGDLS and CDR2 YYNGEE. The V and J ends lost 0 bases and 4 bases respectively, with 10 bases between them. The CDR3 is 15 residues long. Written as DNA, the CDR3 is TGTGCCAGCAGCGTAGATATGGGTGCCACCGGGGAGCTGTTTTTT. It is translated as CASSVDMGATGELFF.

The V and J genes are TRBV11-2 and TRBJ2-3, with TRBD2 identical over 8 bases. Germline V gene lookup returns CDR1 SGHAT and CDR2 FQNNGV. After removal of 5 bases from V and 2 bases from J, the junction contained 6 bases not matched to a gene. CDR3 length equals 15 residues. This chain's CDR3 is CASSRGGHSTDTQYF. Written as DNA, the CDR3 is TGTGCCAGCAGCCGGGGGGGGCACTCCACAGATACGCAGTATTTT.

The gene calls are TRBV5-1 and TRBJ2-3, with a tentative D call TRBD2 (6 bases). Germline-derived CDR1 and CDR2 are SGHRS and YFSETQ. The CDR3 covers 16 residues. The V end was cut by 4 bases, the J end by 0 bases, with 15 bases between. The CDR3 region is CASSPGLYLSTDTQYF. CDR3 DNA: TGCGCCAGCAGCCCGGGACTCTACCTGAGCACAGATACGCAGTATTTT.

This rearrangement joins TRBV10-3 to TRBJ2-1; possible D gene TRBD2, 7 bases. Germline V CDR1 and CDR2: ENHRY, SYGVKD. Trimming took off 11 bases at V and 4 bases at J, with 33 bases between the two ends. The CDR3 is 19 residues long. Written as DNA, the CDR3 is TGTGCCCGCTCGAGGGGAGGGGGGCCTTTTGCCTGGGGTTACAATGAGCAGTTCTTC. As protein: CARSRGGGPFAWGYNEQFF.

The chain recombines TRBV7-9 with TRBJ1-1, with unresolved D. The CDR3 runs to 13 residues. Germline values: CDR1 SEHNR, CDR2 FQNEAQ (reference sequence). With 9 bases removed from V and 0 bases from J, the gap between germline ends came to 11 bases. The CDR3 DNA is TGTGCCAGTTGGGGTAGTATGAACACTGAAGCTTTCTTT. This encodes CASWGSMNTEAFF.

The gene calls are TRBV18 and TRBJ1-4, with 7 bases matching TRBD1. Unmatched junction bases numbered 1, after V lost 2 bases and J lost 7 bases. This CDR3 has 13 residues. The germline V gene encodes CDR1 KGHSH and CDR2 LQKENI. The CDR3 sequence is CASSPNRGEKLFF. The DNA of the CDR3 is TGTGCCAGCTCACCAAACAGGGGTGAAAAACTGTTTTTT.

This clonotype has a handful of counts. The chain recombines TRBV12-3 or TRBV12-4 with TRBJ2-2, with a tentative D call TRBD2 (5 bases). The V and J ends lost 1 base and 5 bases respectively, with 11 bases between them. The CDR3 runs 15 residues. The CDR3 spells CASSLVASWTGELFF. The CDR3, as DNA: TGTGCCAGCAGTTTAGTGGCTAGCTGGACCGGGGAGCTGTTTTTT.

This clonotype has a count of ten or more. The V call is TRBV15, the J call TRBJ2-1, with 14 nucleotides matching TRBD2. This CDR3 region has 15 residues. Germline CDR1 and CDR2: LNHNV and YYDKDF (reference sequence). Trimming removed 3 bases from V and 6 bases from J; junction bases left unmatched: 1. CDR3 DNA sequence: TGTGCCACCAGCAGCGGGACTAGCGGGGGCAATGAGCAGTTCTTC. This codes for CATSSGTSGGNEQFF.